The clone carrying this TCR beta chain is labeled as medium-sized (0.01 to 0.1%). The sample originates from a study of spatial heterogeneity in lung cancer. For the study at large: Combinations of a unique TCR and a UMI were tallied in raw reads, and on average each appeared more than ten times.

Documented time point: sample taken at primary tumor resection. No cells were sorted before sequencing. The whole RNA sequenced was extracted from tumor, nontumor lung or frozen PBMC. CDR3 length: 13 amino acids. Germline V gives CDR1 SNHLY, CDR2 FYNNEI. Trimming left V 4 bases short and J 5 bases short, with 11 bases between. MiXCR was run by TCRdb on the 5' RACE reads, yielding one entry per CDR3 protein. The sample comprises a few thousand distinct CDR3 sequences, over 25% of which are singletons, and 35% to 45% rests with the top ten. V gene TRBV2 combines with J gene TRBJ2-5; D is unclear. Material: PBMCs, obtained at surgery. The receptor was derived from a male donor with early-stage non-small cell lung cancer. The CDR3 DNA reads TGTGCCAGCAGTGTCAACACGTTTGAGACCCAGTACTTC. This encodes CASSVNTFETQYF.